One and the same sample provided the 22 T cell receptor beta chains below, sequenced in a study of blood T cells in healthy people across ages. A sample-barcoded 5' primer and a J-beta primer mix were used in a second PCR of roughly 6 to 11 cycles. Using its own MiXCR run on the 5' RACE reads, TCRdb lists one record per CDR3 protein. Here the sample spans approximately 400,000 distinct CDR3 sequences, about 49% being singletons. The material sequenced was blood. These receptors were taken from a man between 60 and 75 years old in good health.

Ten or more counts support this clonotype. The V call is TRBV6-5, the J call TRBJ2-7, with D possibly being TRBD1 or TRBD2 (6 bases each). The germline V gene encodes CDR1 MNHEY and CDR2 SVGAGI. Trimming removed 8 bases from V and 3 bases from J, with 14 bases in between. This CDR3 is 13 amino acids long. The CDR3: CASRRTAGYEQYF. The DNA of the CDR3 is TGTGCCAGCCGCCGGACAGCGGGCTACGAGCAGTACTTC.

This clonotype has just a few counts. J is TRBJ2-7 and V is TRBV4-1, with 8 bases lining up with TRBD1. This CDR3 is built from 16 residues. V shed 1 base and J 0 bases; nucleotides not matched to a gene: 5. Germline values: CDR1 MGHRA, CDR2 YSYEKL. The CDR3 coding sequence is TGCGCCAGCAGCCAAGGGACAGGGATCGCCTCCTACGAGCAGTACTTC. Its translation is CASSQGTGIASYEQYF.

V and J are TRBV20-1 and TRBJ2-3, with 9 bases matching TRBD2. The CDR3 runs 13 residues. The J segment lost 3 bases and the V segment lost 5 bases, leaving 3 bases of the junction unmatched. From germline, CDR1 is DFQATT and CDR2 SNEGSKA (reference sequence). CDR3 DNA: TGCAGTGCTGGACTAGCGCGAACAGATACGCAGTATTTT. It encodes CSAGLARTDTQYF.

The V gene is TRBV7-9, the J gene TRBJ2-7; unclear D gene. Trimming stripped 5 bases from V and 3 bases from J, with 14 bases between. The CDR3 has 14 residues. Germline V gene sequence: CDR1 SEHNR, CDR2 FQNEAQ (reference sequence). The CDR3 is CASSPHGLDYEQYF. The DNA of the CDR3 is TGTGCCAGCAGCCCTCACGGCTTGGACTACGAGCAGTACTTC.

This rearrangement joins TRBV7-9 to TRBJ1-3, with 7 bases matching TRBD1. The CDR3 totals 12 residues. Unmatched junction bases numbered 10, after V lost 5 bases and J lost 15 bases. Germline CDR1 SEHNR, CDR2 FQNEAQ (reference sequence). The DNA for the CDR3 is TGTGCCAGCAGCGCCAGGACAGGCCTCCCATATTTT. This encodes CASSARTGLPYF.

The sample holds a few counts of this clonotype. The CDR3 region has the DNA TGTGCCAGCAGCGGAGGCTCCTACAATGAGCAGTACTTC. As protein: CASSGGSYNEQYF. This chain uses TRBV11-3 with TRBJ2-1; D possibly corresponds to TRBD2 (5 bases). The J call may be in error: the DNA end matches TRBJ2-7 better. CDR3 length: 13 amino acids. Germline V gene sequence: CDR1 SGHNT, CDR2 YENEEA.

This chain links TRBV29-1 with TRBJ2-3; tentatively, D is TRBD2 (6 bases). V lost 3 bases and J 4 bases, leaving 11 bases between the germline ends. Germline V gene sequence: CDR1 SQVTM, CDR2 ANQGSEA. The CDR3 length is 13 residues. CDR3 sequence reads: CSVESGSADTQYF. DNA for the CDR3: TGCAGCGTTGAGTCCGGGAGCGCAGATACGCAGTATTTT.

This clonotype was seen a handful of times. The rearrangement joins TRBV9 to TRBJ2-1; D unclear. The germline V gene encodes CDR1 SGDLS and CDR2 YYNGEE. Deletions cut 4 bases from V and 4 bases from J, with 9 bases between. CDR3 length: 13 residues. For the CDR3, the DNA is TGTGCCAGCAGCACCCAACAGTACAATGAGCAGTTCTTC. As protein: CASSTQQYNEQFF. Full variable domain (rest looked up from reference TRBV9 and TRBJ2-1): DSGVTQTPKHLITATGQRVTLRCSPRSGDLSVYWYQQSLDQGLQFLIQYYNGEERAKGNILERFSAQQFPDLHSELNLSSLELGDSALYFCASSTQQYNEQFFGPGTRLTVL.

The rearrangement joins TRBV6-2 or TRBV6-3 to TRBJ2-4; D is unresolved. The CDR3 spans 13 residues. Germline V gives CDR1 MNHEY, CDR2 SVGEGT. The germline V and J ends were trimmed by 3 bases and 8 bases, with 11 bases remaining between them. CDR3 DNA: TGTGCCAGCAGTTATGGGCCGGGCGACATTCAGTACTTC. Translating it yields CASSYGPGDIQYF.

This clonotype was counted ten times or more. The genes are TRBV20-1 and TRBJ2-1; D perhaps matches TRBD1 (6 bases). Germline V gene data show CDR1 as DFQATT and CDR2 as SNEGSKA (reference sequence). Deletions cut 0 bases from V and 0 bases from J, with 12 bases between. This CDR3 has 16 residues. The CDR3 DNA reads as TGCAGTGCTAGAGATCTCGCCAGGGGCTCCTACAATGAGCAGTTCTTC. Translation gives CSARDLARGSYNEQFF.

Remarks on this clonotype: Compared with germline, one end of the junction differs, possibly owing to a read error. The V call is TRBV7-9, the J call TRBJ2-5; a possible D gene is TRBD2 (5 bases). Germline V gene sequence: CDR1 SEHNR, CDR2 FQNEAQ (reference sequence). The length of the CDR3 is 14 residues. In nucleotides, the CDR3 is TGTGCCAGTAGCTTGGGTAGCGCACAAGAGACCCAGTACTTC. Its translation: CASSLGSAQETQYF.

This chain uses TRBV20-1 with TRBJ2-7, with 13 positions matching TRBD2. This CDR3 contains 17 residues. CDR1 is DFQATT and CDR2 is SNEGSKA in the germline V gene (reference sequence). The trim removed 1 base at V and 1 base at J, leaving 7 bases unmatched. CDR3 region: CSARALTSGRVSYEQYF. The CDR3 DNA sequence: TGCAGTGCTAGAGCCCTCACTAGCGGGAGGGTTTCCTACGAGCAGTACTTC.

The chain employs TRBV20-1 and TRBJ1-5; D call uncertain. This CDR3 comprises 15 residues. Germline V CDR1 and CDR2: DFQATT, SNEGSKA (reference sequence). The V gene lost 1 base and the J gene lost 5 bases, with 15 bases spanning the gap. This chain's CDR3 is CSARGGGTTDQPQHF. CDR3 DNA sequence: TGCAGTGCTAGAGGAGGCGGAACAACCGATCAGCCCCAGCATTTT.

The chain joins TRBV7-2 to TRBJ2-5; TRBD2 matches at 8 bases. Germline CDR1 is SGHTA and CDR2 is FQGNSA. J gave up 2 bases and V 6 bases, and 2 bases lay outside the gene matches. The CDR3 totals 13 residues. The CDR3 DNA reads TGTGCCAGCAGAGGCGGGGGGCAAGAGACCCAGTACTTC. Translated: CASRGGGQETQYF.

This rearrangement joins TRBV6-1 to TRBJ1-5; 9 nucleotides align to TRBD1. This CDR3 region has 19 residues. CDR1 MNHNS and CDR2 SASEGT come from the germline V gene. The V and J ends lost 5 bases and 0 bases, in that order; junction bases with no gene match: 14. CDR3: CASSTPGQGTTFSNQPQHF. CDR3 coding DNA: TGTGCCAGCAGTACCCCGGGACAGGGAACGACCTTTAGCAATCAGCCCCAGCATTTT.

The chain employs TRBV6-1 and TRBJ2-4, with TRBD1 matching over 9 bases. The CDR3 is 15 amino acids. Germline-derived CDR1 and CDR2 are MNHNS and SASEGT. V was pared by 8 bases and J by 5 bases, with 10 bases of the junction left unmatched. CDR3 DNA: TGTGCCAGCGGTGGTACAGGGGGCTTCCAAAACATTCAGTACTTC. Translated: CASGGTGGFQNIQYF.

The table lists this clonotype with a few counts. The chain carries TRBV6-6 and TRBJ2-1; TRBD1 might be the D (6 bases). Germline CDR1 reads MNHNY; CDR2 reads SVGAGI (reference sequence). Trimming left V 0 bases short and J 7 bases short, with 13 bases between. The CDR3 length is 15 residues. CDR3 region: CASSYSLEGVNEQFF. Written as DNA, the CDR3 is TGTGCCAGCAGTTACTCTTTAGAGGGGGTGAATGAGCAGTTCTTC.

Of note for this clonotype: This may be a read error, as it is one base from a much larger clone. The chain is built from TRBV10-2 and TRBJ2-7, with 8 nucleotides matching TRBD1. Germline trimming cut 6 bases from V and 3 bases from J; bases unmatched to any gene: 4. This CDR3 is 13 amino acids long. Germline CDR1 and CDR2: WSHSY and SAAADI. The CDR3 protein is CASSRQGNYEQYF. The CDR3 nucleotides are TGCGCCAGCAGCCGACAGGGGAACTACGAGCAGTACTTC.

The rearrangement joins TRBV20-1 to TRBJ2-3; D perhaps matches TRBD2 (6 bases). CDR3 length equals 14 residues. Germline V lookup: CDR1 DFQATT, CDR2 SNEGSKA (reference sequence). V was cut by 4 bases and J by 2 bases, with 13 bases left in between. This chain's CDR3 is CSAKWLAPTDTQYF. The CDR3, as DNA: TGCAGTGCTAAGTGGCTAGCGCCCACAGATACGCAGTATTTT.

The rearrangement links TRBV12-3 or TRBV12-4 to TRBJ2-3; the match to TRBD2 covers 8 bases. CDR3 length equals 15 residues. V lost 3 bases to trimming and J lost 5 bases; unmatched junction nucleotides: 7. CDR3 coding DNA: TGTGCCAGCAGTTTCGGGGGGGGGCCCCAAGATACGCAGTATTTT. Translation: CASSFGGGPQDTQYF.

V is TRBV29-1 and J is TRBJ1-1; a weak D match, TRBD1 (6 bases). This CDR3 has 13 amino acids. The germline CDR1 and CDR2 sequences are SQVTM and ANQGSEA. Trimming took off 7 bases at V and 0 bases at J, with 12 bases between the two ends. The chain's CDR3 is CSGGAGVNTEAFF. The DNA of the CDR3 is TGCAGCGGCGGGGCAGGGGTGAACACTGAAGCTTTCTTT.

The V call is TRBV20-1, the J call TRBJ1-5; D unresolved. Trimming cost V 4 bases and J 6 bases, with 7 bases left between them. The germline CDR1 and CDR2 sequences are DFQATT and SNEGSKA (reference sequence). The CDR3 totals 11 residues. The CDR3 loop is CSAMGVQPQHF. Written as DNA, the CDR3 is TGCAGTGCTATGGGTGTTCAGCCCCAGCATTTT.